The sequence of this T cell receptor beta chain was determined in a study of radiation and T cells in renal cell carcinoma. Sequencing was performed with immunoSEQ multiplex PCR; in TCRdb, only in-frame clones are kept and a portion is missing. The table records around 130,000 clones, about 88% of them present only once. The time point denotes: blood 2 weeks post-SBRT. Treatment indicated: 15 Gy SBRT to primary tumor, nephrectomy 4 weeks later. CDR1 MGHRA and CDR2 YSYEKL come from the germline V gene. There are 17 residues in the CDR3. With 0 bases clipped from V and 1 base from J, the junction kept 8 bases outside the gene matches.

Sequenced material: blood, taken from a patient whose treatment included radiotherapy and nephrectomy. The gene calls are TRBV4-1 and TRBJ2-5, with 7 positions matching TRBD2. This receptor was obtained from a woman aged 70-85 years with renal cell carcinoma. The DNA of the CDR3 is TGCGCCAGCAGCCAAGATGGAGCGGGGACGCTCCAAGAGACCCAGTACTTC. This sequence encodes CASSQDGAGTLQETQYF.